This passage covers 19 T cell receptor beta chains from one sample sequenced in a study of blood T cell repertoires in COVID-19. Some clones are missing from TCRdb's copy, which holds only in-frame ones; the method was immunoSEQ multiplex PCR. In the table there are about 100,000 clones, 85% to 90% of which are singletons. The specimen was peripheral blood. These receptors were obtained from a man in his 60s with acute or convalescent COVID-19.

The chain uses TRBV19 and TRBJ1-5, with D possibly TRBD1 on 5 matching bases. The CDR3 has 17 amino acids. The V end lost 0 bases, the J end lost 4 bases, and 16 bases lay between the germline ends. Germline CDR1 and CDR2: LNHDA and SQIVND (reference sequence). CDR3 bases: TGTGCCAGTAGTATAGATCCTCGGACACCCTCTAATCAGCCCCAGCATTTT. It encodes CASSIDPRTPSNQPQHF.

The chain is built from TRBV5-1 and TRBJ2-1; the match to TRBD2 covers 9 bases. J gave up 9 bases and V 1 base, and 5 bases lay outside the gene matches. Germline V gene lookup returns CDR1 SGHRS and CDR2 YFSETQ. The CDR3 runs to 14 residues. The CDR3 region has the DNA TGCGCCAGCAGCTTGTTGACAGCGGGGGGTGAGCAGTTCTTC. Translation: CASSLLTAGGEQFF.

The chain recombines TRBV5-1 with TRBJ2-7; 9 bases fit TRBD1. V was clipped by 4 bases and J by 4 bases; unmatched bases: 9. Germline V gene sequence: CDR1 SGHRS, CDR2 YFSETQ. This CDR3 has 15 residues. CDR3 nucleotide sequence: TGCGCCAGCAGCCCCCGGACAGGGGAAGCTTACGAGCAGTACTTC. Translated, it gives CASSPRTGEAYEQYF.

V is TRBV2 and J is TRBJ2-7; the match to TRBD2 covers 12 bases. The length of the CDR3 is 14 residues. The junction had 5 bases not matched to a gene; V was cut back by 6 bases and J by 5 bases. The germline V gene encodes CDR1 SNHLY and CDR2 FYNNEI. DNA of the CDR3: TGTGCCAGCAGCCTAGCGGGAGGGATCCACGAGCAGTACTTC. Translated: CASSLAGGIHEQYF.

This chain joins TRBV10-3 and TRBJ2-5; 9 bases are shared with TRBD2. Losses at the gene ends were 6 bases for V and 4 bases for J; bases not matched to a gene: 3. There are 13 residues in the CDR3. CDR1 is ENHRY and CDR2 is SYGVKD in the germline V gene. The CDR3 DNA reads TGTGCCATCAGCAAGACTAGCGGAGAGACCCAGTACTTC. It specifies CAISKTSGETQYF.

The chain is built from TRBV7-2 and TRBJ1-2, with TRBD1 matching over 8 bases. CDR1 is SGHTA, CDR2 FQGNSA, per germline. Trimming removed 5 bases from V and 8 bases from J; junction bases left unmatched: 13. The CDR3 contains 15 residues. CDR3 nucleotides: TGTGCCAGCAGCCCACGGCAGGGGGCGGTGGACGGCTACACCTTC. Its translation is CASSPRQGAVDGYTF.

As concerns this clone: The germline gene is not matched at one end of the junction; a read error may be the cause. V and J are TRBV14 and TRBJ1-2, with a tentative D call TRBD1 (6 bases). Looked up from germline, CDR1 is SGHDN and CDR2 is FVKESK. The CDR3 length is 13 residues. CDR3 amino acids: CASSPGTTLTIYF. CDR3 in DNA: TGTGCCAGCAGCCCCGGGACAACGTTGACAATATACTTC. The full variable domain, its missing parts supplied by reference TRBV14 and TRBJ1-2, is EAGVTQFPSHSVIEKGQTVTLRCDPISGHDNLYWYRRVMGKEIKFLLHFVKESKQDESGMPNNRFLAERTGGTYSTLKVQPAELEDSGVYFCASSPGTTLTIYFGSGTRLTVV.

The rearrangement uses TRBV6-2 or TRBV6-3 and TRBJ2-1; 8 bases match TRBD2. The germline gives CDR1 MNHEY, CDR2 SVGEGT. The CDR3 is 14 residues long. With V trimmed by 6 bases and J by 15 bases, 16 bases remained unmatched. The CDR3 nucleotides read TGTGCCAGCAGCCGTAGCGGGACGTCCTCTGGGGGGTTCTTC. It is translated as CASSRSGTSSGGFF.

The V gene is TRBV9, the J gene TRBJ2-5, with TRBD2 matching over 11 bases. V was pared by 0 bases and J by 5 bases, with 6 bases of the junction left unmatched. From germline, CDR1 is SGDLS and CDR2 YYNGEE. The CDR3 extends over 16 amino acids. The CDR3 DNA reads TGTGCCAGCAGCGTAGGGGTAGCGGGAGGGCATGAGACCCAGTACTTC. Its translation is CASSVGVAGGHETQYF.

The chain has TRBV5-1 and TRBJ2-7, with 7 bases identical to TRBD2. The length of the CDR3 is 13 residues. The V gene end was trimmed by 6 bases and the J gene end by 2 bases; junction bases not matched to a gene: 5. The V gene's germline CDR1 is SGHRS and CDR2 YFSETQ. The CDR3 sequence: CASKGLAAYEQYF. The CDR3 region has the DNA TGCGCCAGCAAAGGGCTAGCGGCCTACGAGCAGTACTTC.

This clone was observed once. The rearrangement links TRBV15 to TRBJ1-2, with a possible D match to TRBD1 (5 bases). This CDR3 comprises 16 residues. Looked up from germline, CDR1 is LNHNV and CDR2 is YYDKDF (reference sequence). V was shortened by 4 bases and J by 4 bases, with 19 bases between the two germline ends. CDR3 amino acids: CATSTNVDSLFYGYTF. The CDR3 nucleotides are TGTGCCACCAGCACGAACGTCGACAGCCTTTTCTATGGCTACACCTTC.

The V call is TRBV6-5, the J call TRBJ1-4; 7 bases align to TRBD1. Germline CDR1 is MNHEY and CDR2 is SVGAGI. With V trimmed by 5 bases and J by 2 bases, 5 bases remained unmatched. The CDR3 totals 15 residues. For the CDR3, the DNA is TGTGCCAGCAGTCTTTCAGGGGGTACTAATGAAAAACTGTTTTTT. Its translation is CASSLSGGTNEKLFF.

This clone is deemed medium-sized. The chain has TRBV19 and TRBJ2-1, with 9 bases aligning to TRBD2. Germline CDR1 is LNHDA and CDR2 is SQIVND (reference sequence). The CDR3 consists of 15 residues. The V segment lost 5 bases and the J segment 9 bases; nucleotides outside the gene matches: 11. The DNA of the CDR3 is TGTGCCAGTAGTCTCACCGGGACTAGCCTCGCTGAGCAGTTCTTC. This codes for CASSLTGTSLAEQFF. The full variable domain, completed using reference TRBV19 and TRBJ2-1, is DGGITQSPKYLFRKEGQNVTLSCEQNLNHDAMYWYRQDPGQGLRLIYYSQIVNDFQKGDIAEGYSVSREKKESFPLTVTSAQKNPTAFYLCASSLTGTSLAEQFFGPGTRLTVL.

As regards this clone: One end of the junction fails to match germline, which may point to a read error. This sequence joins TRBV7-7 and TRBJ2-3; TRBD2 matches at 13 bases. The CDR3 is 16 amino acids. Germline lookup yields CDR1 SSHAT and CDR2 FNYEAQ (reference sequence). CDR3 DNA: TGTGCTAGCAGCCAAGGACTAGCGGGGGGCACAGATACGCAGTATTTT. It translates to CASSQGLAGGTDTQYF.

V gene TRBV10-1 combines with J gene TRBJ2-1; D is undetermined. The germline V gene has CDR1 WNHNN and CDR2 SYGVQD (reference sequence). There are 12 residues in the CDR3. Trimming took off 3 bases at V and 4 bases at J, with 4 bases between the two ends. CDR3 in amino acids: CASSDRYNEQFF. Here the CDR3 DNA reads TGCGCCAGCAGTGACAGGTACAATGAGCAGTTCTTC.

The rearrangement links TRBV10-2 to TRBJ2-1; 9 bases align to TRBD2. The CDR3 is 17 amino acids. Looked up from germline, CDR1 is WSHSY and CDR2 is SAAADI. The trim removed 3 bases at V and 2 bases at J, leaving 8 bases unmatched. Written as DNA, the CDR3 is TGCGCCAGCAGTGATGTTGCGGGGGGGAATACCTACAATGAGCAGTTCTTC. This encodes CASSDVAGGNTYNEQFF.

The V gene is TRBV5-1, the J gene TRBJ2-5; 7 nucleotides agree with TRBD2. The CDR3 contains 15 residues. CDR1 is SGHRS and CDR2 is YFSETQ in the germline V gene. The ends lost 0 bases at V and 1 base at J; junction bases unmatched: 3. Here the CDR3 DNA reads TGCGCCAGCAGCTTGGGTTCTAGCGGCCAAGAGACCCAGTACTTC. Translated, it gives CASSLGSSGQETQYF.

The V and J genes are TRBV5-1 and TRBJ2-5; 7 bases match TRBD1. V gave up 0 bases and J gave up 5 bases; unmatched junction bases: 4. The CDR3 has 14 amino acids. Germline CDR1 SGHRS, CDR2 YFSETQ. Written as DNA, the CDR3 is TGCGCCAGCAGCTTGGGGGTAGGGGGCGAGACCCAGTACTTC. Protein sequence: CASSLGVGGETQYF. Full variable domain (rest looked up from reference TRBV5-1 and TRBJ2-5): KAGVTQTPRYLIKTRGQQVTLSCSPISGHRSVSWYQQTPGQGLQFLFEYFSETQRNKGNFPGRFSGRQFSNSRSEMNVSTLELGDSALYLCASSLGVGGETQYFGPGTRLLVL.

The V call is TRBV15, the J call TRBJ1-2; D is unclear. Germline V lookup: CDR1 LNHNV, CDR2 YYDKDF (reference sequence). CDR3 length equals 15 residues. V gave up 0 bases and J gave up 4 bases, with 12 bases separating them. CDR3 region: CATSRDQSAGYGYTF. The DNA of the CDR3 is TGTGCCACCAGCAGAGATCAGTCAGCAGGCTATGGCTACACCTTC.